This T cell receptor (beta chain) originates from a study of shared clonotypes between healthy human individuals. The protocol was immunoSEQ multiplex PCR, while the TCRdb copy is restricted to in-frame clones and leaves out a portion. The table shows about a million clones, with roughly 80% occurring only once. The CDR3 runs to 13 residues. V lost 4 bases, J lost 5 bases, and 11 bases lay in between. Germline CDR1 WNHNN, CDR2 SYGVQD (reference sequence). The chain is built from TRBV10-1 and TRBJ2-5; no reliable D call. The sample consisted of memory CD4+ T cells from PBMCs. This sample's subset: CD45RA-negative fraction. This TCR derives from a man aged 18 to 35 in good health. Some clones in this sample may be carry-over from other donors' samples. DNA for the CDR3: TGCGCCAGCAGTGTGCAGCGACGGGAGACCCAGTACTTC. The encoded protein is CASSVQRRETQYF.